This T cell receptor beta chain stems from a study of T cell clonotyping in hematopoietic cell transplantation. Overall study: Recipient samples before transplant were obtained post-cytoreduction.

The time point denotes: recipient sample about 28 days before transplant, after cytoreduction. Data came from immunoSEQ multiplex PCR; TCRdb stores just in-frame clones and leaves some out. The sample shows around 5,400 clones, approximately 80% of them seen only once. CDR3 length: 13 amino acids. The germline gives CDR1 SNHLY, CDR2 FYNNEI. V lost 7 bases and J lost 0, with 9 bases in between. This sequence originates from a woman in her 50s with acute myeloid leukemia. Some clones in this sample may be carry-over from other donors' samples. The specimen comprised peripheral blood mononuclear cells, sampled before stem cell transplant. The gene calls are TRBV2 and TRBJ1-1; TRBD1 might be the D (6 bases). CDR3 nucleotides: TGTGCCAGCAAACAGGGAATGAACACTGAAGCTTTCTTT. The encoded protein is CASKQGMNTEAFF.